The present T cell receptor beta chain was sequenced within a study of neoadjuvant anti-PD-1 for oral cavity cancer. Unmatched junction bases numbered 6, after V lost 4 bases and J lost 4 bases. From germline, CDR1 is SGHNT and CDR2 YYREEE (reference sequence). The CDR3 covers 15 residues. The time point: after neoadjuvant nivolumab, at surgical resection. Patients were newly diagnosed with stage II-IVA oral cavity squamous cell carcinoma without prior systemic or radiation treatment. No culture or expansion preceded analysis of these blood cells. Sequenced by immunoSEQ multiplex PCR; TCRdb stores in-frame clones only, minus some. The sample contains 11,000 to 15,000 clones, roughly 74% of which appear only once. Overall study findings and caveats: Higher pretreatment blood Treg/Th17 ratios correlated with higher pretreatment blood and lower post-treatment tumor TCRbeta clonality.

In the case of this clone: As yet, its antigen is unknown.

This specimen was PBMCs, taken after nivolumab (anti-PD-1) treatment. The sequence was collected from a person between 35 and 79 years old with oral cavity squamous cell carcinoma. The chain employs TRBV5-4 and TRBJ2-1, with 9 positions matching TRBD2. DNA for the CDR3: TGTGCCAGCAGCCAACGGACTAGCGAGTACAATGAGCAGTTCTTC. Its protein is CASSQRTSEYNEQFF.